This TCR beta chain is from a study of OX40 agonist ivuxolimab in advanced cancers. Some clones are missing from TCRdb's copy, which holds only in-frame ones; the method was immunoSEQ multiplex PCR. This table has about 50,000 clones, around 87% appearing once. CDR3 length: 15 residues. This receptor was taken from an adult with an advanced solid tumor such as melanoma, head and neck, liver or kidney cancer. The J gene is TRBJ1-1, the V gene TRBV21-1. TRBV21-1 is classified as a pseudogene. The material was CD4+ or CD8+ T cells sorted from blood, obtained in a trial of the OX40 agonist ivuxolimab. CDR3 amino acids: CASSKEGLGYTEAFF. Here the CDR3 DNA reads TGTGCCAGCAGCAAAGAAGGGCTAGGGTACACTGAAGCTTTCTTT.